The sample holds a few counts of the clone carrying this TCR beta chain. Its target is not known. Donors gave around 10 milliliters of peripheral blood apiece. Per sample, no less than 5 micrograms of total RNA were extracted. This specimen belongs to a study of blood T cells in healthy people across ages. Primed by a sample-barcoded 5' primer and a J-beta primer mix, a second PCR proceeded for 7 to 11 cycles. Each CDR3 protein is one row after TCRdb ran MiXCR on the 5' RACE reads. The table shows roughly 1.9 million distinct CDR3 sequences, with approximately 39% occurring only once. Overall study results and limits: With naive T cell percentage, TCR beta diversity showed a strong correlation. Calculation of diversity from one million T cells yielded estimates considered to be underestimates.

Germline V gene sequence: CDR1 DFQATT, CDR2 SNEGSKA (reference sequence). With 3 bases removed from V and 5 bases from J, the gap between germline ends came to 13 bases. The length of the CDR3 is 13 residues. The sequencing input was blood. The chain couples TRBV20-1 to TRBJ2-5; a possible D gene is TRBD2 (7 bases). The receptor comes from a human donor in good health. In nucleotides, the CDR3 is TGCAGTGCTAGGGTTGGGGGGGCTGAGACCCAGTACTTC. It yields the protein CSARVGGAETQYF.